The rows below give T cell receptor beta chains drawn from one sample of a study of blood T cell repertoires in COVID-19. The assay was immunoSEQ multiplex PCR, and TCRdb's table has in-frame clones only and misses some. This sample carries some 120,000 clones, about 86% of them seen once, and the ten largest clones take more than 2%. The material sequenced was peripheral blood. The receptors originated from a woman between 50 and 59 years old with acute or convalescent COVID-19. The CDR3 runs from the conserved cysteine through the conserved F or W. The order of the fields is clone size, J gene, V gene, D gene, CDR3 DNA, CDR3 protein. A D gene is named only where the DNA matches it firmly. Size is stated for part of the rows, as once, few or many counts, or as a class when the clone is expanded.

NA,TRBJ2-1,TRBV2,NA,TGTGCCAGCAGAGCGCTGGGGACTCAGGGCAATGAGCAGTTCTTC,CASRALGTQGNEQFF
NA,TRBJ2-1,TRBV30,NA,TGTGCCTGGAACGGGGGATTTTACAATGAGCAGTTCTTC,CAWNGGFYNEQFF
NA,TRBJ1-6,TRBV9,NA,TGTGCCAGCAGCGTAGAGAATAGACCCTGGGAGGATTCACCCCTCCACTTT,CASSVENRPWEDSPLHF
NA,TRBJ2-7,TRBV28,TRBD1,TGTGCCAGCAGTTTATGGTCGACAGGGAGCTCCTACGAGCAGTACTTC,CASSLWSTGSSYEQYF
NA,TRBJ1-2,TRBV4-1,NA,TGCGCCAGCAGCCAACTCCAGGCTAACTATGGCTACACCTTC,CASSQLQANYGYTF
NA,TRBJ2-1,TRBV11-2,TRBD1,TGTGCCAGCAGCGGGGACAGAGGATACAATGAGCAGTTCTTC,CASSGDRGYNEQFF
once,TRBJ2-7,TRBV27,NA,TGTGCCAGCCACAGGTTGGGATACTTC,CASHRLGYF
few,TRBJ1-2,TRBV5-4,TRBD1,TGTGCCAGCAGCTTATGGACAGGGGGCCATGGCTACACCTTC,CASSLWTGGHGYTF
once,TRBJ1-1,TRBV10-3,NA,TGTGCCACACAAGCGGGACAATCGAACACTGAAGCTTTCTTT,CATQAGQSNTEAFF
NA,TRBJ1-2,TRBV9,TRBD1,TGTGCCAGCAGCGTTCTAGAAGATCCGAGGGACAGGGGGCTGAACGGCTACACCTTC,CASSVLEDPRDRGLNGYTF
few,TRBJ2-7,TRBV7-2,TRBD2,TGTGCCAGCAGCACTACCCGGACTAGCGGGAGGCGGTACGAGCAGTACTTC,CASSTTRTSGRRYEQYF
NA,TRBJ1-1,TRBV18,TRBD1,TGTGCCAGCTCACTTTCCACCGGGACAGGGGAATTTTACACTGAAGCTTTCTTT,CASSLSTGTGEFYTEAFF
NA,TRBJ1-4,TRBV2,NA,TGTGCCAGCAGTGGAGCCACAATGCTGTTTTTT,CASSGATMLFF
NA,TRBJ1-3,TRBV18,TRBD1,TGTGCCAGCTCACCAGGACAGGGGGCCCCTGGAAACACCATATATTTT,CASSPGQGAPGNTIYF
few,TRBJ1-1,TRBV30,TRBD1,TGTGCCTGGAGGCGACAGGGATTCACTGAAGCTTTCTTT,CAWRRQGFTEAFF
once,TRBJ1-2,TRBV20-1,TRBD1,TGCAGTGCTCGTGGACAGGTTATTAACTATGGCTACACCTTC,CSARGQVINYGYTF
NA,TRBJ1-2,TRBV24-1,NA,TGTGCCACCAGTGACACGGAGGGATCCGGCTACACCTTC,CATSDTEGSGYTF
NA,TRBJ2-1,TRBV5-1,NA,TGCGCCAGCCAGCCCAACACGGGTGAGCAGTTCTTC,CASQPNTGEQFF